Sequencing of this T cell receptor (beta chain) was carried out in a study of beta chain features in type 1 diabetes. Germline CDR1 is SEHNR and CDR2 is FQNEAQ (reference sequence). Trimming cost V 4 bases and J 8 bases, with 17 bases left between them. There are 15 residues in the CDR3. This clone turned up a few times. Its antigen is still unknown. Whole-study results and caveats: PCR may have favored shorter templates equally in patients and controls. Among all four CD4+ subsets, Type 1 diabetes patients had TCRB CDR3s that were moderately but significantly shorter.

cDNA synthesis used the whole RNA isolate, giving expressed TCRB sequences. Here immunoSEQ multiplex PCR was the method, and the copy in TCRdb shows in-frame clones only, minus some. Seen here are under 850,000 clones, about an eighth observed once, and the top ten hold 0.022%. Sequenced: naive CD4+ T cells from blood. The chain is built from TRBV7-9 and TRBJ1-4; maybe TRBD1 (5 bases). This TCR derives from a man between 18 and 29 years old with type 1 diabetes. This chain's CDR3 is CASSWGDRFGEKLFF. CDR3 coding DNA: TGTGCCAGCAGCTGGGGAGACAGATTCGGAGAAAAACTGTTTTTT. Full variable domain (rest looked up from reference TRBV7-9 and TRBJ1-4): DTGVSQNPRHKITKRGQNVTFRCDPISEHNRLYWYRQTLGQGPEFLTYFQNEAQLEKSRLLSDRFSAERPKGSFSTLEIQRTEQGDSAMYLCASSWGDRFGEKLFFGSGTQLSVL.